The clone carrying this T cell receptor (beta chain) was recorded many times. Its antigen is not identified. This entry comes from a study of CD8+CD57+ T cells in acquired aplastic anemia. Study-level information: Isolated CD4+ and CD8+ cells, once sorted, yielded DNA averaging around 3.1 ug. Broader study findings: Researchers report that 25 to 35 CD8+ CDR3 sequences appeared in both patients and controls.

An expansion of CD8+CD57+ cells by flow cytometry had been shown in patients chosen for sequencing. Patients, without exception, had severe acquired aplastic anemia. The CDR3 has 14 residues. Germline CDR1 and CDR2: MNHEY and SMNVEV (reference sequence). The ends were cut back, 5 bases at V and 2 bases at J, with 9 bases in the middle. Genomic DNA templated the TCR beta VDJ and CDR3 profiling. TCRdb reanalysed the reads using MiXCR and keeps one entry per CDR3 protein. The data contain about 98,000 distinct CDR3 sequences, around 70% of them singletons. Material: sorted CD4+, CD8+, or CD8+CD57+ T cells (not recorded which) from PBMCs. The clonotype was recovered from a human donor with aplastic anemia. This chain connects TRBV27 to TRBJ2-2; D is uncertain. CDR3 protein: CASSLWGNTGELFF. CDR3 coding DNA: TGTGCCAGCAGTCTATGGGGAAACACCGGGGAGCTGTTTTTT.